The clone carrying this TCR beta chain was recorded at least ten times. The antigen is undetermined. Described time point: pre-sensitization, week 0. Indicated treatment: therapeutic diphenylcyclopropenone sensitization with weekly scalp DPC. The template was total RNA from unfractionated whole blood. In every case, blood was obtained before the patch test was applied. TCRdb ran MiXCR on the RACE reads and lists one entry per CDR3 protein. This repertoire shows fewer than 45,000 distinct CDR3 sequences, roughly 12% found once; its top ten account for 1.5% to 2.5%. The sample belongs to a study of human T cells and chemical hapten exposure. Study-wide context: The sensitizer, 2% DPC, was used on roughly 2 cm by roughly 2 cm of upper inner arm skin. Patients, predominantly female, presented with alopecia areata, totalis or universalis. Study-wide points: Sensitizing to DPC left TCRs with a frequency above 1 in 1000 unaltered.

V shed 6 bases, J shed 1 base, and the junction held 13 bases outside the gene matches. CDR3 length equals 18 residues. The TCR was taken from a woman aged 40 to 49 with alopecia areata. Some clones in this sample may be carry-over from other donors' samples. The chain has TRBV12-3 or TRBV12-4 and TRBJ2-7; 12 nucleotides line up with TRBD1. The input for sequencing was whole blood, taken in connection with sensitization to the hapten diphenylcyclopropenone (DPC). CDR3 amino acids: CASSPKPGQGALSYEQYF. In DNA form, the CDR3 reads TGTGCCAGCAGCCCAAAGCCGGGACAGGGGGCTTTATCCTACGAGCAGTACTTC.